The sequence of this T cell receptor beta chain was determined in a study of blood T cells in healthy people across ages. Germline V gene data show CDR1 as MGHDK and CDR2 as SYGVNS. Trimming took 4 bases from V and 4 from J, leaving 19 bases between them. This CDR3 has 16 residues. In its sample, this clonotype was seen a few times. As yet, its antigen is unknown. Study findings and constraints: The fall in TCR beta diversity per million T cells was roughly linear with age.

Through a sample-barcoded 5' primer and a J-beta primer mix, a second PCR was run for 7 to 11 cycles. Every cDNA molecule carried a tag from a template-switch adaptor bearing 12 random nucleotides. Each CDR3 protein is one row after TCRdb ran MiXCR on the 5' RACE reads. The table has roughly 1,000,000 distinct CDR3 sequences, approximately 26% seen once. This sample also appeared in a second study, on T cells of mothers and their children.

The clonotype originates from a girl under 10 years old in good health. Specimen: blood. The rearrangement links TRBV25-1 to TRBJ2-5; weak D call: TRBD2 (7 bases). The CDR3 DNA reads as TGTGCCAGCAGTGGGATACGGCGGGGGCTCGGAGAGACCCAGTACTTC. Residues: CASSGIRRGLGETQYF. Filled out from reference TRBV25-1 and TRBJ2-5, the complete variable domain reads EADIYQTPRYLVIGTGKKITLECSQTMGHDKMYWYQQDPGMELHLIHYSYGVNSTEKGDLSSESTVSRIRTEHFPLTLESARPSHTSQYLCASSGIRRGLGETQYFGPGTRLLVL.